Listed below are T cell receptor beta chains from one sample, sequenced in a study of CD8 T cells in ankylosing spondylitis. TCRdb itself ran the 5' RACE reads through MiXCR, one entry per CDR3 protein. The sample yields over 400,000 distinct CDR3 sequences, roughly 26% seen once. Material: blood, either unsorted or a sorted T cell fraction (not recorded which). Source of these receptors: a male donor with ankylosing spondylitis. Each CDR3 is given with its conserved first and last residue. Each record gives: V gene, D gene, clone size, J gene, CDR3 protein, CDR3 DNA. A D gene is named only where the DNA matches it firmly. Size tells how often a clone was seen (once, few, many) or the class of an expanded clone, and some rows leave it out.

TRBV5-1	TRBD2	.	TRBJ2-1	CASRTSGNNEQFF	TGCGCCAGCCGGACTAGCGGAAACAATGAGCAGTTCTTC
TRBV20-1	TRBD1	.	TRBJ2-5	CSARDPGQGSGETQYF	TGCAGTGCTAGAGATCCGGGACAGGGGTCCGGGGAGACCCAGTACTTC
TRBV20-1	.	.	TRBJ1-3	CSARVGASGNTIYF	TGCAGTGCTAGAGTGGGGGCTAGTGGAAACACCATATATTTT
TRBV5-1	TRBD1	few	TRBJ2-1	CASSPGQGRYNEQFF	TGCGCCAGCAGCCCCGGACAGGGGAGGTACAATGAGCAGTTCTTC
TRBV6-2/TRBV6-3	.	few	TRBJ1-5	CASSYSNTGLGQPQHF	TGTGCCAGCAGTTACTCGAACACAGGGTTAGGTCAGCCCCAGCATTTT
TRBV3-1	TRBD1	few	TRBJ2-7	CASSQGGTGAYEQYF	TGTGCCAGCAGCCAAGGTGGGACAGGGGCCTACGAGCAGTACTTC
TRBV20-1	.	few	TRBJ2-1	CSARQDTGPSEQFF	TGCAGTGCCCGGCAGGACACAGGCCCTAGTGAGCAGTTCTTC
TRBV2	.	few	TRBJ2-1	CASSGSNTYNEQFF	TGTGCCAGCTCCGGGAGCAACACCTACAATGAGCAGTTCTTC
TRBV20-1	.	.	TRBJ2-5	CSALLAPSETQYF	TGCAGTGCCCTTCTAGCGCCTAGCGAGACCCAGTACTTC
TRBV11-2	TRBD2	.	TRBJ2-1	CASSLDSGSSYNEQFF	TGTGCCAGCAGCTTAGATAGCGGGAGCTCCTACAATGAGCAGTTCTTC
TRBV3-1	.	.	TRBJ1-5	CASSQDARVNQPQHF	TGTGCCAGCAGCCAAGATGCCAGGGTGAATCAGCCCCAGCATTTT
TRBV29-1	TRBD2	few	TRBJ2-2	CSVERLAGGGVELFF	TGCAGCGTTGAAAGACTAGCGGGAGGAGGAGTGGAGCTGTTTTTT
TRBV27	TRBD2	.	TRBJ2-1	CASTRLAGVDEQFF	TGTGCCAGCACGAGACTAGCGGGAGTGGATGAGCAGTTCTTC
TRBV5-6	.	.	TRBJ1-2	CASGHPQYGYTF	TGTGCCAGCGGCCATCCCCAATATGGCTACACCTTC
TRBV5-1	.	.	TRBJ2-1	CASSFTAGASEQFF	TGCGCCAGCAGCTTTACCGCAGGGGCCAGTGAGCAGTTCTTC
TRBV12-3/TRBV12-4	TRBD1	many	TRBJ1-1	CASSFGGQGNTEAFF	TGTGCCAGCAGTTTCGGGGGACAGGGGAACACTGAAGCTTTCTTT
TRBV18	.	few	TRBJ2-5	CASSPNGQQETQYF	TGTGCCAGCTCACCAAACGGACAGCAAGAGACCCAGTACTTC
TRBV4-1	.	.	TRBJ1-2	CASSQAVGADYGYTF	TGCGCCAGCAGCCAAGCCGTGGGGGCGGACTATGGCTACACCTTC
TRBV10-1	.	.	TRBJ2-7	CASSESLGTYEQYF	TGCGCCAGCAGTGAGAGTCTGGGCACCTACGAGCAGTACTTC
TRBV12-3/TRBV12-4	TRBD2	.	TRBJ2-7	CASSLWGEGKYEQYF	TGTGCCAGCAGTTTATGGGGGGAGGGAAAATACGAGCAGTACTTC
TRBV2	TRBD1	few	TRBJ1-5	CASSEAGTALGPQHF	TGTGCCAGCAGTGAAGCGGGGACAGCCCTCGGGCCCCAGCATTTT
TRBV27	.	.	TRBJ1-1	CASSLTRGGYTEAFF	TGTGCCAGCAGTTTAACCCGTGGGGGCTACACTGAAGCTTTCTTT
TRBV7-7	.	.	TRBJ2-5	CASSLLGRGETQYF	TGTGCCAGCAGCTTACTCGGCAGGGGAGAGACCCAGTACTTC
TRBV11-1	TRBD2	.	TRBJ2-3	CASSYTGTRTPDTQYF	TGTGCCAGCAGCTACACCGGGACTAGAACTCCAGATACGCAGTATTTT
TRBV25-1	.	.	TRBJ1-1	CASSGRTEAFF	TGTGCCAGCAGTGGGAGGACTGAAGCTTTCTTT
TRBV29-1	.	.	TRBJ1-3	CSVEDLGRYGNTIYF	TGCAGCGTTGAAGATCTGGGGCGGTATGGAAACACCATATATTTT
TRBV27	TRBD2	few	TRBJ2-3	CASSTTSGSSTDTQYF	TGTGCCAGCAGTACCACTAGCGGGTCCTCCACAGATACGCAGTATTTT
TRBV10-1	TRBD2	.	TRBJ2-3	CASSSGTSVTDTQYF	TGCGCCAGCAGTTCAGGGACTAGCGTCACAGATACGCAGTATTTT
TRBV12-3/TRBV12-4	TRBD1	.	TRBJ1-6	CASSPNRQGRTPLHF	TGTGCCAGCAGCCCCAACCGACAGGGTAGGACACCCCTCCACTTT
TRBV4-2	.	.	TRBJ1-1	CASSRGGRDLNTEAFF	TGTGCCAGCAGCCGAGGTGGGAGGGATTTGAACACTGAAGCTTTCTTT
TRBV7-8	.	once	TRBJ1-6	CASSSRGDYSPLHF	TGTGCCAGCAGCTCTAGGGGGGATTATTCACCCCTCCACTTT
TRBV7-2	TRBD1	few	TRBJ2-7	CASSLVGQGHYF	TGTGCCAGCAGCTTAGTAGGACAGGGACATTACTTC
TRBV5-1	.	.	TRBJ2-7	CASSFYRQNYEQYF	TGCGCCAGCAGCTTTTATCGGCAGAACTACGAGCAGTACTTC
TRBV4-1	.	few	TRBJ1-1	CASSQGGQFTEAFF	TGCGCCAGCAGCCAAGGCGGGCAGTTCACTGAAGCTTTCTTT
TRBV5-1	.	few	TRBJ2-3	CASTSNAPSSTDTQYF	TGCGCCAGCACCTCAAACGCGCCCTCTAGCACAGATACGCAGTATTTT
TRBV25-1	.	.	TRBJ2-2	CASSELGGIRTGELFF	TGTGCCAGCAGTGAATTAGGTGGGATCCGGACCGGGGAGCTGTTTTTT
TRBV6-1	.	few	TRBJ1-5	CASAQGSNQPQHF	TGTGCCAGCGCACAGGGTAGCAATCAGCCCCAGCATTTT
TRBV7-9	.	few	TRBJ2-1	CASSRGEQNEQFF	TGTGCCAGCAGCCGGGGAGAACAAAATGAGCAGTTCTTC
TRBV20-1	.	.	TRBJ1-5	CSAPGGGSNQPQHF	TGCAGTGCCCCGGGGGGGGGTAGCAATCAGCCCCAGCATTTT
TRBV5-1	TRBD1	few	TRBJ1-2	CASSERTGNYGYTF	TGCGCCAGCAGCGAAAGGACAGGAAACTATGGCTACACCTTC
TRBV5-6	.	.	TRBJ1-1	CASSLYSGMAFF	TGTGCCAGCAGCTTGTATTCGGGAATGGCTTTCTTT
TRBV3-1	.	few	TRBJ2-1	CASSQAFLAGHYNEQFF	TGTGCCAGCAGCCAAGCCTTCCTCGCGGGACATTACAATGAGCAGTTCTTC
TRBV10-3	.	.	TRBJ2-5	CAISESALLGLETQYF	TGTGCCATCAGTGAGTCTGCACTTTTGGGGCTAGAGACCCAGTACTTC
TRBV12-3/TRBV12-4	TRBD1	few	TRBJ2-7	CASSPRTGEDEQYF	TGTGCCAGCAGCCCCCGGACAGGGGAGGACGAGCAGTACTTC
TRBV20-1	.	.	TRBJ2-6	CSARGVSGANVLTF	TGCAGTGCTAGAGGTGTCTCCGGGGCCAACGTCCTGACTTTC
TRBV7-2	TRBD1	few	TRBJ1-5	CASSLRTGTEQPQHF	TGTGCCAGCAGCTTAAGGACAGGGACGGAACAGCCCCAGCATTTT
TRBV30	TRBD1	few	TRBJ1-1	CAWSSGTGRFF	TGTGCCTGGAGTTCGGGGACAGGGCGGTTCTTT
TRBV10-3	.	.	TRBJ1-6	CAISESGGRNSPLHF	TGTGCCATCAGTGAGTCGGGGGGGCGGAATTCACCCCTCCACTTT
TRBV12-3/TRBV12-4	.	.	TRBJ1-2	CASTVGPGYGNYGYTF	TGTGCCAGCACCGTAGGGCCGGGGTACGGAAACTATGGCTACACCTTC
TRBV12-3/TRBV12-4	.	.	TRBJ2-5	CASSLAPNQETQYF	TGTGCCAGCAGTTTAGCGCCGAACCAAGAGACCCAGTACTTC
TRBV20-1	TRBD1	.	TRBJ2-2	CSARTGVSNTGELFF	TGCAGTGCTCGGACAGGGGTTTCGAACACCGGGGAGCTGTTTTTT
TRBV18	.	few	TRBJ2-7	CASSSQLGEQYF	TGTGCCAGCTCGTCCCAGCTAGGCGAGCAGTACTTC
TRBV11-2	.	.	TRBJ2-3	CASRGSLTSTDTQYF	TGTGCCAGCAGGGGTTCGTTGACTAGCACAGATACGCAGTATTTT
TRBV20-1	TRBD2	.	TRBJ2-5	CSARGSPGGSQETQYF	TGCAGTGCTAGAGGAAGTCCGGGAGGGAGCCAAGAGACCCAGTACTTC
TRBV6-6	TRBD1	.	TRBJ1-1	CASSYGTATEAFF	TGTGCCAGCAGTTACGGGACAGCCACTGAAGCTTTCTTT
TRBV6-1	TRBD1	.	TRBJ2-1	CASSQQGSYNEQFF	TGTGCCAGCAGCCAACAGGGGTCCTACAATGAGCAGTTCTTC
TRBV6-2/TRBV6-3	TRBD2	.	TRBJ2-3	CASSYPGLAGGGTQYF	TGTGCCAGCAGTTACCCCGGACTAGCGGGAGGTGGTACGCAGTATTTT
TRBV7-2	.	.	TRBJ1-5	CASSLDPEGQPQHF	TGTGCCAGCAGCTTAGATCCGGAGGGCCAGCCCCAGCATTTT
TRBV5-1	TRBD2	few	TRBJ2-3	CASSDLLATSTDTQYF	TGCGCCAGCAGCGACTTACTAGCGACTAGCACAGATACGCAGTATTTT
TRBV20-1	.	few	TRBJ1-4	CSASFNEKLFF	TGCAGTGCTAGCTTTAATGAAAAACTGTTTTTT